This entry lists 15 T cell receptor beta chains sequenced from one sample in a study of beta chain features in type 1 diabetes. The investigators reverse transcribed all of the isolated RNA, so they sequenced expressed TCRB transcripts. Assay used: immunoSEQ multiplex PCR; TCRdb lists only in-frame clones, some missing. The table includes about 330,000 clones, around 10% detected once. Sequences were obtained from naive CD4+ T cells from blood. The receptors come from a woman aged 30 to 39 in good health.

The V gene is TRBV6-6, the J gene TRBJ2-7; 7 nucleotides agree with TRBD1. The J segment lost 7 bases and the V segment lost 2 bases, leaving 8 bases of the junction unmatched. Germline-derived CDR1 and CDR2 are MNHNY and SVGAGI (reference sequence). The CDR3 runs 14 residues. This CDR3 reads CASSYPGTDREQYF. The CDR3, as DNA: TGTGCCAGCAGTTACCCGGGGACAGACAGGGAGCAGTACTTC.

This chain connects TRBV7-9 to TRBJ1-5; 8 positions agree with TRBD1. Trimming removed 5 bases from V and 7 bases from J; junction bases left unmatched: 10. The CDR3 sequence is 15 residues long. Germline assignment: CDR1 SEHNR and CDR2 FQNEAQ (reference sequence). CDR3 amino acids: CASSPVGQGGQPQHF. In DNA form, the CDR3 reads TGTGCCAGCAGCCCGGTAGGACAGGGCGGCCAGCCCCAGCATTTT. The whole variable domain, remainder taken from reference TRBV7-9 and TRBJ1-5, is DTGVSQNPRHKITKRGQNVTFRCDPISEHNRLYWYRQTLGQGPEFLTYFQNEAQLEKSRLLSDRFSAERPKGSFSTLEIQRTEQGDSAMYLCASSPVGQGGQPQHFGDGTRLSIL.

The chain employs TRBV28 and TRBJ2-2; 7 bases line up with TRBD1. From germline, CDR1 is MDHEN and CDR2 SYDVKM. After removal of 2 bases from V and 7 bases from J, the junction contained 10 bases not matched to a gene. CDR3 size: 16 residues. This CDR3 reads CASSLGARGYSGELFF. The CDR3 nucleotides read TGTGCCAGCAGTTTAGGAGCCAGGGGGTATAGCGGGGAGCTGTTTTTT.

V gene TRBV4-2 combines with J gene TRBJ2-7, with D perhaps matching TRBD1 (8 bases). Germline values: CDR1 LGHNA, CDR2 YNFKEQ. This CDR3 has 16 amino acids. V gave up 0 bases and J gave up 4 bases, with 16 bases separating them. As DNA, the CDR3 is TGTGCCAGCAGCCAAGATTTTAACAGGGGGGGATACGAGCAGTACTTC. Translating it yields CASSQDFNRGGYEQYF.

This clone showed up just a few times. The chain couples TRBV11-2 to TRBJ2-7; 9 bases map to TRBD2. Germline loops: CDR1 SGHAT, CDR2 FQNNGV. The junction had 11 bases not matched to a gene; V was cut back by 5 bases and J by 3 bases. The CDR3 runs to 16 residues. The CDR3 region has the DNA TGTGCCAGCAGCCCCCTCGGACTAGCGCGGGTCTACGAGCAGTACTTC. Amino acid sequence: CASSPLGLARVYEQYF.

This clone was counted only a few times. The chain couples TRBV28 to TRBJ2-1; 13 nucleotides line up with TRBD2. This CDR3 is built from 16 residues. J was trimmed by 7 bases and V by 4 bases; bases with no gene match: 7. The germline CDR1 and CDR2 sequences are MDHEN and SYDVKM. In DNA form, the CDR3 reads TGTGCCAGCAGTTCCGCCGGGACTAGCGGGAAAAATGAGCAGTTCTTC. Translating it yields CASSSAGTSGKNEQFF.

In its sample, this clone was seen a few times. This chain links TRBV20-1 with TRBJ2-7; the D gene is possibly TRBD2 (5 bases). V was trimmed by 7 bases and J by 2 bases, leaving 9 bases between them. CDR1 and CDR2 from the germline V gene are DFQATT and SNEGSKA (reference sequence). The CDR3 extends over 11 amino acids. The CDR3 DNA reads TGCAGTGTACTCGGGACCTACGAGCAGTACTTC. This gives the protein CSVLGTYEQYF.

This clone was observed a handful of times. V usage is TRBV7-2 and J usage is TRBJ2-7, with 7 bases that match TRBD2. There are 14 residues in the CDR3. Germline V lookup: CDR1 SGHTA, CDR2 FQGNSA. Trimming at V came to 3 bases and at J to 3 bases, leaving 5 bases not matched to a gene. The CDR3 protein is CASSFLADYYEQYF. In nucleotides, the CDR3 is TGTGCCAGCAGCTTTCTAGCGGACTACTACGAGCAGTACTTC.

The gene calls are TRBV15 and TRBJ2-2, with D possibly TRBD1 on 5 matching bases. CDR3 length: 16 amino acids. Germline values: CDR1 LNHNV, CDR2 YYDKDF (reference sequence). Deletions cut 1 base from V and 4 bases from J, with 13 bases between. The CDR3 sequence is CATSRGPGYGTGELFF. In DNA form, the CDR3 reads TGTGCCACCAGCAGAGGACCAGGGTACGGCACCGGGGAGCTGTTTTTT.

This clone has a handful of counts. V is TRBV7-2 and J is TRBJ2-5; 7 positions match TRBD2. This CDR3 has 14 amino acids. The germline V gene has CDR1 SGHTA and CDR2 FQGNSA. V lost 1 base to trimming and J lost 5 bases; unmatched junction nucleotides: 4. The CDR3 is CASSLVGSGETQYF. The CDR3 coding sequence is TGTGCCAGCAGCTTAGTAGGTAGCGGGGAGACCCAGTACTTC.

This chain uses TRBV27 with TRBJ2-3; no definite D call. The length of the CDR3 is 14 residues. Germline CDR1 is MNHEY and CDR2 is SMNVEV (reference sequence). The germline V and J ends were trimmed by 3 bases and 2 bases, with 9 bases remaining between them. CDR3 residues: CASSFNTNTDTQYF. DNA of the CDR3: TGTGCCAGCAGTTTTAACACAAACACAGATACGCAGTATTTT.

The chain employs TRBV4-3 and TRBJ2-3; 10 positions match TRBD2. The CDR3 runs 17 residues. The trim removed 0 bases at V and 3 bases at J, leaving 6 bases unmatched. Germline V gene data show CDR1 as LGHNA and CDR2 as YSLEER. The CDR3 DNA sequence: TGCGCCAGCAGCCAAGATAGGCTAGCGGGGGTTACAGATACGCAGTATTTT. It encodes CASSQDRLAGVTDTQYF.

This rearrangement joins TRBV28 to TRBJ2-7; 8 bases are shared with TRBD2. V was clipped by 6 bases and J by 0 bases; unmatched bases: 4. This CDR3 is 14 amino acids long. Germline CDR1 reads MDHEN; CDR2 reads SYDVKM. The CDR3 protein is CASRAGATSYEQYF. DNA of the CDR3: TGTGCCAGCAGAGCGGGGGCTACCTCCTACGAGCAGTACTTC. Filled out from reference TRBV28 and TRBJ2-7, the complete variable domain reads DVKVTQSSRYLVKRTGEKVFLECVQDMDHENMFWYRQDPGLGLRLIYFSYDVKMKEKGDIPEGYSVSREKKERFSLILESASTNQTSMYLCASRAGATSYEQYFGPGTRLTVT.

This clone was found a few times. V and J are TRBV19 and TRBJ2-7; TRBD1 aligns across 12 bases. Germline lookup yields CDR1 LNHDA and CDR2 SQIVND (reference sequence). The CDR3 is 17 residues long. V trimming: 4 bases; J trimming: 3 bases; junction bases outside the gene matches: 10. DNA of the CDR3: TGTGCCAGTAGTACTAAGCCCGGGACAGGGGGCATCTACGAGCAGTACTTC. It yields the protein CASSTKPGTGGIYEQYF.

This clone has only a few counts. The CDR3 here is CASSGQGIGGYTF. In DNA form, the CDR3 reads TGTGCCAGCAGCGGACAGGGGATTGGTGGCTACACCTTC. The rearrangement joins TRBV9 to TRBJ1-2; 8 positions agree with TRBD1. From germline, CDR1 is SGDLS and CDR2 YYNGEE. The V gene end was trimmed by 3 bases and the J gene end by 7 bases; junction bases not matched to a gene: 5. CDR3 size: 13 residues.